The TCR beta chain described here comes from a study of T cells after yellow fever vaccination. Of note for this clonotype: The antigen is unknown.

The study's findings and limits: Weaker in magnitude, the secondary response showed a faster peak on day 5 versus 15. The booster response re-showed most primary clones: about 96% CD4, around 85% CD8. Across the CD4 and CD8 compartments, a small share of clonotypes was present in both.

TCRdb independently ran MiXCR on the 5' RACE reads; one entry per CDR3 protein. The sample consists of 360,000 or so distinct CDR3 sequences, under 14% of them appearing once. Germline assignment: CDR1 MNHNS and CDR2 SASEGT. This CDR3 region has 13 residues. The ends were cut back, 3 bases at V and 6 bases at J, with 12 bases in the middle. This TCR derives from a man between 18 and 35 years old who received the YFV17D yellow fever vaccine. The V gene is TRBV6-1, the J gene TRBJ2-7; D unresolved. The sequences come from PBMCs, collected on the day of the first yellow fever vaccination. CDR3 bases: TGTGCCAGCAGTGATTTGGGTCTTGGCGAGCAGTACTTC. It codes for CASSDLGLGEQYF.